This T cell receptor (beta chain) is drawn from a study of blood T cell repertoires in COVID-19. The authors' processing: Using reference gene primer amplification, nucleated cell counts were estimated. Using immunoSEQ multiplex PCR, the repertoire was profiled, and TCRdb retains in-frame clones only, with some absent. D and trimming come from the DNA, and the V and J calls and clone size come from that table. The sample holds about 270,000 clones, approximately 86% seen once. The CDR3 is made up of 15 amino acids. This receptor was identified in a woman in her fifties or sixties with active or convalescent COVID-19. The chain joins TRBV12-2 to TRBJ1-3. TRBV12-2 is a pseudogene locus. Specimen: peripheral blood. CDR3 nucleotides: TGTGCAAGTCGCCCGGAGGAGGGCTCTGGAAACACCATATATTTT. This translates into CASRPEEGSGNTIYF.